This T cell receptor beta chain was sequenced for a study of long-term antiretroviral therapy in people with HIV. The V gene end was trimmed by 2 bases and the J gene end by 1 base; junction bases not matched to a gene: 4. This CDR3 spans 16 amino acids. Germline V gene lookup returns CDR1 SGHNT and CDR2 YYREEE (reference sequence). Study-wide points: No data on ART adherence, viral resistance or therapy changes. Blood specimens, gathered between 2004 and 2017, were possibly obtained under older ART regimens. Post-ART samples showed increased diversity that remained below transplant donor control levels.

Specimens held roughly 1-11 million cryopreserved PBMC prior to DNA extraction. Survey level was the resolution at which the v3.0 immunoSEQ assay ran. TCRdb's table, derived via immunoSEQ multiplex PCR, lists solely in-frame clones and lacks some. The sample carries tens of thousands of clones, 80% to 85% recorded once. Notes on this clone: What it binds is unknown.

This rearrangement joins TRBV5-4 to TRBJ2-3; 10 bases line up with TRBD1. The source material was unsorted PBMCs, sampled 0.2 years after starting antiretroviral therapy. This receptor was identified in a woman in her twenties or thirties with HIV. CDR3 sequence: CASSLPGTGGTDTQYF. CDR3 in DNA: TGTGCCAGCAGCTTACCCGGGACAGGGGGCACAGATACGCAGTATTTT.